This T cell receptor (beta chain) was captured by sequencing in a study of blood T cell repertoires in COVID-19. Across the whole study: Samples of COVID-19 (acute and convalescent) were obtained from the United States, Italy and Spain. In each case, the material was cDNA or gDNA derived from T cells, B-cell-depleted T cells, or PBMCs.

The Seattle patients, enrolled during active infection, were followed longitudinally. The CDR3 totals 18 residues. Germline V gives CDR1 KGHSH, CDR2 LQKENI. Trimming took 3 bases from V and 8 from J; bases not matched to a gene: 16. Original processing methods: Nucleated cell number was recorded as an estimate derived from reference gene primer amplification. The data were produced by immunoSEQ multiplex PCR, yet TCRdb's version contains in-frame clones alone and is incomplete. The V and J calls and clone size were taken over from that table, and D and trimming were inferred from the DNA. The table has about 370,000 clones, roughly nine tenths seen once.

This sequence originates from a woman in her 30s with COVID-19, enrolled during active disease. What was sequenced was peripheral blood. V and J are TRBV18 and TRBJ1-6, with 7 bases aligning to TRBD1. For the CDR3, the DNA is TGTGCCAGCTCACCGGACGACAGGGCCAGCGGGTTGGATTCACCCCTCCACTTT. Its translation: CASSPDDRASGLDSPLHF.